The rows below give T cell receptor beta chains drawn from one sample of a study of CD4 T cells in relation to SARS-CoV-2 and coronaviruses. What these receptors recognize is not known. Method: immunoSEQ multiplex PCR; TCRdb's copy keeps in-frame clones and lacks some. This table has about 15,000 clones, 79% appearing once. Sequencing input: CD4+ T cells from PBMCs, cultured in vitro. These receptors came from a human donor in good health. CDR3s include the opening cysteine and the closing phenylalanine or tryptophan. Each record gives: V gene, J gene, D gene, CDR3 protein, CDR3 DNA. The D gene is left open where the match is weak.

TRBV6-5	TRBJ1-5	NA	CASSRSGTQGQPQHF	TGTGCCAGCAGTAGATCCGGGACACAAGGTCAGCCCCAGCATTTT
TRBV9	TRBJ2-2	NA	CASSPRGNTGELFF	TGTGCCAGCAGCCCCCGGGGGAACACCGGGGAGCTGTTTTTT
TRBV6-5	TRBJ1-5	NA	CASSRQDNSNQPQHF	TGTGCCAGCAGCAGACAGGACAATAGCAATCAGCCCCAGCATTTT
TRBV19	TRBJ1-5	NA	CASSIGGDQPQHF	TGTGCCAGTAGTATCGGCGGCGATCAGCCCCAGCATTTT
TRBV7-9	TRBJ2-3	NA	CASSLIQGTDTQYF	TGTGCCAGCAGCTTAATACAGGGCACAGATACGCAGTATTTT
TRBV7-2	TRBJ1-2	NA	CASSLAPSNYGYTF	TGTGCCAGCAGCTTAGCTCCGAGCAACTATGGCTACACCTTC
TRBV23-1	TRBJ2-7	NA	CASSLSRGERDRYEQYF	TGCGCCAGCAGTTTGAGTCGGGGCGAACGGGACCGCTACGAGCAGTACTTC
TRBV6-6	TRBJ2-1	TRBD2	CASSYKRGADYNEQFF	TGTGCCAGCAGTTACAAGCGGGGGGCTGACTACAATGAGCAGTTCTTC
TRBV19	TRBJ2-3	TRBD2	CASSGGLAGGHPSTDTQYF	TGTGCCAGTAGTGGGGGACTAGCGGGGGGACATCCTAGCACAGATACGCAGTATTTT
TRBV6-5	TRBJ1-1	TRBD1	CASTGQGRRTEAFF	TGTGCCAGCACCGGACAGGGAAGGAGGACTGAAGCTTTCTTT
TRBV10-1	TRBJ1-5	NA	CASSESKPRTESNQPQHF	TGCGCCAGCAGTGAGTCAAAGCCCCGGACCGAAAGCAATCAGCCCCAGCATTTT
TRBV3-1/TRBV3-2	TRBJ2-7	TRBD2	CASSPSGGNEQYF	TGTGCCAGCAGCCCCAGCGGGGGAAACGAGCAGTACTTC
TRBV20-1	TRBJ2-1	TRBD1	CSASVGRGNEQFF	TGCAGTGCTAGTGTCGGCAGGGGGAATGAGCAGTTCTTC
TRBV25-1	TRBJ1-2	NA	CASSEYGTVGYGYTF	TGTGCCAGCAGTGAATATGGGACGGTGGGCTATGGCTACACCTTC
TRBV5-1	TRBJ2-1	NA	CASSLDSGRDEQFF	TGCGCCAGCAGCTTGGATTCAGGGAGAGATGAGCAGTTCTTC
TRBV5-1	TRBJ2-5	TRBD2	CASAGLGQETQYF	TGCGCCAGCGCCGGACTAGGGCAAGAGACCCAGTACTTC